This note documents a single T cell receptor beta chain sequence. The antigen is not known. This sample stems from a study of cytomegalovirus exposure and HLA in healthy donors. General study points: For cytomegalovirus status, the classifier reportedly gave diagnoses with high specificity and sensitivity. There were about 160 TCR beta chains listed as cytomegalovirus-associated.

The protocol was immunoSEQ multiplex PCR, while the TCRdb copy is restricted to in-frame clones and leaves out a portion. The profile shows roughly 76,000 clones, 85% to 95% of them singletons. The donors were part of the approximately 120-subject validation cohort, which stood apart from the roughly 670-subject first cohort. This clonotype originated in a man between 18 and 35 years old in good health and CMV-seropositive. Sequencing used PBMCs.

CDR3 in DNA: TGTGCCAGCAGCCAGCCATCGAGAGGCGGGGAGCTGTTTTTT. Its translation: CASSQPSRGGELFF. The chain links TRBV7-2 to TRBJ2-2; no clear D. Germline CDR1 and CDR2: SGHTA and FQGNSA. CDR3 size: 14 residues. Trimming took off 5 bases at V and 7 bases at J, with 14 bases between the two ends.